This T cell receptor (beta chain) was found in a study of blood T cell repertoires in COVID-19. Data came from immunoSEQ multiplex PCR; TCRdb stores just in-frame clones and leaves some out. The sample shows over 30,000 clones, over 70% of them seen only once. The receptor comes from an elderly man with active or convalescent COVID-19. The sample taken for sequencing was peripheral blood.

The CDR3 DNA is TGTGCCAGCAGAAGACAGGTATCCTACGAGCAGTACTTC. Protein product: CASRRQVSYEQYF. This chain links TRBV2 with TRBJ2-7; D is perhaps TRBD1 (6 bases). Germline assignment: CDR1 SNHLY and CDR2 FYNNEI. Trimming stripped 6 bases from V and 1 base from J, with 10 bases between. The length of the CDR3 is 13 residues.